Presented here are 27 T cell receptor beta chains from one specimen sequenced in a study of blood T cell repertoires in COVID-19. Generated by immunoSEQ multiplex PCR, the TCRdb table keeps only in-frame clones and is missing some. The sample carries 150,000 to 200,000 clones, roughly 80% recorded once. Sequencing input: peripheral blood. The receptors stem from a woman older than 75 with acute or convalescent COVID-19.

The chain recombines TRBV20-1 with TRBJ1-5; D is uncertain. The germline V and J ends were trimmed by 3 bases and 1 base, with 13 bases remaining between them. Per the germline V gene, CDR1 is DFQATT and CDR2 is SNEGSKA (reference sequence). The CDR3 has 15 residues. CDR3: CSASPRAWSNQPQHF. CDR3 DNA: TGCAGTGCTAGTCCGAGGGCTTGGAGCAATCAGCCCCAGCATTTT.

CDR3 loop: CASRVGQMNTEAFF. In nucleotides, the CDR3 is TGTGCCAGCAGGGTTGGACAAATGAACACTGAAGCTTTCTTT. The chain has TRBV7-3 and TRBJ1-1; TRBD1 is a possible D gene (5 bases). The V gene lost 6 bases and the J gene lost 0 bases, with 11 bases spanning the gap. Per the germline V gene, CDR1 is SGHTA and CDR2 is FQGTGA. The CDR3 has 14 residues.

This chain joins TRBV27 and TRBJ1-6; a possible D gene is TRBD1 (5 bases). Between the trimmed V and J ends, which lost 2 bases and 10 bases, there was a span of 18 bases. There are 16 residues in the CDR3. CDR1 MNHEY and CDR2 SMNVEV come from the germline V gene (reference sequence). Here the CDR3 reads CASSLPPQGMGSPLHF. The CDR3 DNA follows: TGTGCCAGCAGTTTACCCCCCCAGGGAATGGGGTCACCCCTCCACTTT.

The V and J genes are TRBV3-1 (or the pseudogene TRBV3-2) and TRBJ1-1, with 7 bases fitting TRBD1. Germline CDR1 and CDR2: LGHDT and YNNKEL (reference sequence). CDR3 size: 12 residues. Trimming at V came to 4 bases and at J to 10 bases, leaving 6 bases not matched to a gene. This chain's CDR3 is CASSLRGQAAFF. As DNA, the CDR3 is TGTGCCAGCAGCCTTAGGGGGCAGGCAGCTTTCTTT.

This clone came up a few times. The chain has TRBV5-6 and TRBJ2-5; D may be TRBD1 (6 bases). This CDR3 has 14 residues. Germline loops: CDR1 SGHDT, CDR2 YYEEEE. The germline V and J ends were trimmed by 2 bases and 7 bases, with 15 bases remaining between them. This chain's CDR3 is CASSFRGGSGTQYF. The CDR3 bases are TGTGCCAGCAGCTTCAGGGGTGGGAGTGGGACCCAGTACTTC.

This chain connects TRBV3-1 (or the pseudogene TRBV3-2) to TRBJ1-4; weak D call: TRBD1 (6 bases). CDR1 LGHDT and CDR2 YNNKEL come from the germline V gene (reference sequence). CDR3 size: 16 residues. V shed 5 bases and J shed 1 base, with 14 bases lying between them. The CDR3 sequence: CASSVLGAGTNEKLFF. DNA for the CDR3: TGTGCCAGCAGCGTATTGGGGGCCGGAACTAATGAAAAACTGTTTTTT.

The V and J genes are TRBV5-3 and TRBJ1-1; D unclear. TRBV5-3 is identified as an open reading frame with a role that is uncertain. Trimming took off 8 bases at V and 0 bases at J, with 11 bases between the two ends. The CDR3 runs to 13 residues. CDR3 sequence reads: CASSLAVNTEAFF. CDR3 nucleotide sequence: TGTGCCAGTTCTTTGGCGGTGAACACTGAAGCTTTCTTT.

J is TRBJ2-7 and V is TRBV10-3; D not certain. V dropped 1 base and J dropped 6 bases, with 10 bases sitting between them. Germline CDR1 ENHRY, CDR2 SYGVKD. The CDR3 has 13 residues. CDR3 protein: CAISEFGSGEQYF. The CDR3 nucleotides read TGTGCCATCAGTGAGTTCGGGTCCGGCGAGCAGTACTTC.

The chain uses TRBV7-2 and TRBJ1-1, with TRBD1 matching 8 bases. V was pared by 5 bases and J by 5 bases, with 7 bases of the junction left unmatched. Germline V gene data show CDR1 as SGHTA and CDR2 as FQGNSA. The CDR3 covers 14 residues. The CDR3 spells CASSARQGRTEAFF. Here the CDR3 DNA reads TGTGCCAGCAGCGCCAGACAGGGGAGAACTGAAGCTTTCTTT. The full variable domain, rest sourced from reference TRBV7-2 and TRBJ1-1, is GAGVSQSPSNKVTEKGKDVELRCDPISGHTALYWYRQSLGQGLEFLIYFQGNSAPDKSGLPSDRFSAERTGGSVSTLTIQRTQQEDSAVYLCASSARQGRTEAFFGQGTRLTVV.

The V gene is TRBV7-8, the J gene TRBJ2-3; 10 nucleotides agree with TRBD1. The CDR3 has 15 amino acids. Trimming removed 5 bases from V and 3 bases from J; junction bases left unmatched: 5. Germline assignment: CDR1 SGHVS and CDR2 FQNEAQ. In DNA, the CDR3 is TGTGCCAGCAGCCATAGACAGGGGGCAACAGATACGCAGTATTTT. Amino acid sequence: CASSHRQGATDTQYF.

The J gene is TRBJ2-1, the V gene TRBV15, with TRBD1 matching over 7 bases. The CDR3 has 16 amino acids. The germline gives CDR1 LNHNV, CDR2 YYDKDF (reference sequence). J gave up 3 bases and V 4 bases, and 9 bases lay outside the gene matches. CDR3 DNA sequence: TGTGCCACCAGCACCTGGGGACAGATACGCTACAATGAGCAGTTCTTC. Protein product: CATSTWGQIRYNEQFF.

The chain carries TRBV3-1 (or the pseudogene TRBV3-2) and TRBJ2-7; the D gene is possibly TRBD2 (5 bases). Deletions cut 5 bases from V and 0 bases from J, with 11 bases between. The CDR3 is 14 residues long. Germline V gene lookup returns CDR1 LGHDT and CDR2 YNNKEL (reference sequence). CDR3 sequence (DNA): TGTGCCAGCAGCACTACTAGGAGCTCCTACGAGCAGTACTTC. As protein: CASSTTRSSYEQYF.

The chain combines TRBV9 with TRBJ2-5; the D gene is possibly TRBD2 (5 bases). CDR1 is SGDLS, CDR2 YYNGEE, per germline. The CDR3 totals 14 residues. The V and J ends lost 2 bases and 5 bases respectively, with 13 bases between them. This chain's CDR3 is CASSVSSRGETQYF. For the CDR3, the DNA is TGTGCCAGCAGCGTTTCATCCCGCGGGGAGACCCAGTACTTC. The full variable domain, rest sourced from reference TRBV9 and TRBJ2-5, is DSGVTQTPKHLITATGQRVTLRCSPRSGDLSVYWYQQSLDQGLQFLIQYYNGEERAKGNILERFSAQQFPDLHSELNLSSLELGDSALYFCASSVSSRGETQYFGPGTRLLVL.

This clone was recorded a few times. The J gene is TRBJ2-5, the V gene TRBV3-1 (or the pseudogene TRBV3-2), with TRBD1 identical over 7 bases. The V gene end was trimmed by 0 bases and the J gene end by 3 bases; junction bases not matched to a gene: 1. CDR3 length: 14 amino acids. The V gene's germline CDR1 is LGHDT and CDR2 YNNKEL (reference sequence). The CDR3 region has the DNA TGTGCCAGCAGCCAAGAGGGACAGAAAGAGACCCAGTACTTC. Protein product: CASSQEGQKETQYF.

In regard to this clone: At one of its ends the junction is not consistent with the germline gene, which may arise from a read error. This specimen includes other DNA sequences encoding the same CDR3. The chain joins TRBV2 to TRBJ2-3, with D possibly TRBD2 on 5 matching bases. The CDR3 runs to 16 residues. The germline V gene encodes CDR1 SNHLY and CDR2 FYNNEI. The CDR3 DNA reads TGCGCCAGCACATCGATCGGACTCGGACGGACAGATACGCAGTATTTT. This encodes CASTSIGLGRTDTQYF.

The gene calls are TRBV5-1 and TRBJ1-4, with TRBD1 matching 9 bases. With 3 bases clipped from V and 8 bases from J, the junction kept 5 bases outside the gene matches. Germline-derived CDR1 and CDR2 are SGHRS and YFSETQ. There are 14 residues in the CDR3. The CDR3 coding sequence is TGCGCCAGCAGCTGGGGACAGGGTGGGGAAAAACTGTTTTTT. This sequence encodes CASSWGQGGEKLFF.

The chain joins TRBV6-5 to TRBJ2-7; tentative D call: TRBD1 (5 bases). The germline CDR1 and CDR2 sequences are MNHEY and SVGAGI. Trimming shortened V by 5 bases and J by 2 bases, and 16 bases separated the two germline ends. There are 15 residues in the CDR3. The CDR3 DNA sequence: TGTGCCAGCAGTCCCGACAGTTCCAATGCCTACGAGCAGTACTTC. Protein: CASSPDSSNAYEQYF.

V gene TRBV18 combines with J gene TRBJ2-7, with 9 bases that match TRBD1. The CDR3 has 14 residues. Germline CDR1 KGHSH, CDR2 LQKENI. The trim removed 6 bases at V and 6 bases at J, leaving 9 bases unmatched. The CDR3 coding sequence is TGTGCCAGCTCGTCCGGGACAGGGTTCCGCGAGCAGTACTTC. Its translation is CASSSGTGFREQYF.

V is TRBV7-3 and J is TRBJ2-7; TRBD1 aligns across 9 bases. The CDR3 spans 14 residues. Losses at the gene ends were 5 bases for V and 4 bases for J; bases not matched to a gene: 6. CDR1 is SGHTA, CDR2 FQGTGA, per germline. The CDR3 here is CASSQDRGSYEQYF. Written as DNA, the CDR3 is TGTGCCAGCAGCCAAGACAGGGGGTCGTACGAGCAGTACTTC.

The J gene is TRBJ1-2, the V gene TRBV7-3, with 7 bases lining up with TRBD1. The CDR3 has 16 amino acids. J was trimmed by 8 bases and V by 1 base; bases with no gene match: 13. Germline V gene data show CDR1 as SGHTA and CDR2 as FQGTGA. The CDR3: CASSLIGYRGETGYTF. DNA of the CDR3: TGTGCCAGCAGCTTAATCGGTTACAGGGGTGAGACAGGCTACACCTTC.

The V and J genes are TRBV7-9 and TRBJ2-5; possibly TRBD1 for D (7 bases). The CDR3 has 16 residues. The V and J ends lost 1 base and 3 bases respectively, with 15 bases between them. Germline V gives CDR1 SEHNR, CDR2 FQNEAQ (reference sequence). The CDR3 spells CASSLDGGGTEETQYF. CDR3 coding DNA: TGTGCCAGCAGCTTAGACGGGGGCGGGACAGAAGAGACCCAGTACTTC.

The genes are TRBV6-2 or TRBV6-3 and TRBJ2-3; the D gene is possibly TRBD2 (5 bases). CDR1 is MNHEY and CDR2 is SVGEGT in the germline V gene. The CDR3 consists of 12 residues. V lost 4 bases and J lost 8, with 10 bases in between. The CDR3 DNA is TGTGCCAGCAGTTCGAACGCGGGTACGCAGTATTTT. The encoded protein is CASSSNAGTQYF.

The chain carries TRBV6-1 and TRBJ2-1, with unresolved D. This CDR3 has 13 amino acids. V lost 3 bases to trimming and J lost 6 bases, with 9 bases between them. Germline CDR1 reads MNHNS; CDR2 reads SASEGT. CDR3 protein: CASSEQLLNEQFF. The CDR3 DNA is TGTGCCAGCAGTGAGCAACTCCTCAATGAGCAGTTCTTC.

The rearrangement uses TRBV12-3 or TRBV12-4 and TRBJ2-7; the match to TRBD1 covers 7 bases. The CDR3 is 13 residues long. The V gene end was trimmed by 6 bases and the J gene end by 1 base; junction bases not matched to a gene: 3. This chain's CDR3 is CASSGQVSYEQYF. As DNA, the CDR3 is TGTGCCAGCAGCGGACAGGTTTCCTACGAGCAGTACTTC.

This clone was seen once. The V and J genes are TRBV6-6 and TRBJ1-1; the D is unclear. CDR3 length: 13 amino acids. V lost 6 bases and J 1 base, leaving 9 bases between the germline ends. Germline V gene data show CDR1 as MNHNY and CDR2 as SVGAGI (reference sequence). CDR3 bases: TGTGCCAGCAGACCTGGCCCGAACACTGAAGCTTTCTTT. It yields the protein CASRPGPNTEAFF.

This chain joins TRBV2 and TRBJ2-7; TRBD2 matches at 11 bases. After removal of 6 bases from V and 0 bases from J, the junction contained 7 bases not matched to a gene. This CDR3 spans 16 amino acids. The germline V gene has CDR1 SNHLY and CDR2 FYNNEI. The CDR3 bases are TGTGCCAGCAGGGAGGGACTAGCGGTGAGCTCCTACGAGCAGTACTTC. This codes for CASREGLAVSSYEQYF.

This chain joins TRBV6-5 and TRBJ2-1, with 8 bases matching TRBD2. Germline CDR1 is MNHEY and CDR2 is SVGAGI. Trimming removed 6 bases from V and 4 bases from J; junction bases left unmatched: 8. The CDR3 extends over 15 amino acids. CDR3 in DNA: TGTGCCAGCAGGGCGGCGGGGGGCGCTTACAATGAGCAGTTCTTC. It yields the protein CASRAAGGAYNEQFF.